This T cell receptor beta chain was profiled in a study of siplizumab effects on memory and regulatory T cells. Study-level results: Whether the proliferating Tregs (from siplizumab cultures) were suppressive was not confirmed. Roughly 75-95% of proliferating clones (CD4+ or CD8+) could not be assigned a naive or memory phenotype. Few alloreactive clones mapped to unstimulated subsets. In controls, about 28% of mappable alloreactive CD4+ clones were Treg-derived on average, versus around 70% with siplizumab.

This clone was observed a single time. The antigen remains undetermined. TCRdb keeps only in-frame clones here, not all; method: immunoSEQ multiplex PCR. Of about 110,000 clones in the sample, under 95% were seen once. V gave up 5 bases and J gave up 8 bases, with 19 bases separating them. The CDR3 is made up of 15 amino acids. CDR1 LNHDA and CDR2 SQIVND come from the germline V gene (reference sequence). The source material was Tregs sorted from blood. This clonotype originated in a human donor in good health. The chain recombines TRBV19 with TRBJ2-1; D possibly corresponds to TRBD2 (6 bases). The CDR3 here is CASSHATLTSHEQFF. The DNA of the CDR3 is TGTGCCAGTAGTCACGCTACACTGACTAGTCATGAGCAGTTCTTC.